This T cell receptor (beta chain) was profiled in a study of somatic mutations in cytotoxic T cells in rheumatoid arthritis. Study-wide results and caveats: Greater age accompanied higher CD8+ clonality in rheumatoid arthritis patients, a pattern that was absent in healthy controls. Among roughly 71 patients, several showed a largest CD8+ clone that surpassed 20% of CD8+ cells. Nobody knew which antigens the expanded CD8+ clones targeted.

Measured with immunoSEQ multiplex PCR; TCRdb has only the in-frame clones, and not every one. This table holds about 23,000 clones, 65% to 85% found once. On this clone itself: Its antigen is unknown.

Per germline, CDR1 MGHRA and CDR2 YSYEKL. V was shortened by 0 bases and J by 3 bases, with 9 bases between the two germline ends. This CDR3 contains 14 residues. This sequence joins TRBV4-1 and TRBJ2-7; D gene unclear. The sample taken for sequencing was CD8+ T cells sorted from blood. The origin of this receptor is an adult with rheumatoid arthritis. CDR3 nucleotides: TGCGCCAGCAGCCAAGAGGTTTTGGGCTACGAGCAGTACTTC. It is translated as CASSQEVLGYEQYF.